Listed here are 22 T cell receptor beta chains from one sample, sequenced in a study of beta chain features in type 1 diabetes. TCRB transcripts that were expressed got sequenced, as all of the isolated RNA had been reverse transcribed. The assay was immunoSEQ multiplex PCR, and TCRdb's table has in-frame clones only and misses some. The data contain 300,000 to 400,000 clones, 9.5% to 12% of them singletons. The specimen was naive CD4+ T cells from blood. These receptors originate from a woman in her 30s in good health.

In its sample, this clone was seen a few times. The rearrangement joins TRBV6-5 to TRBJ2-5; possible D gene TRBD1, 6 bases. Trimming removed 1 base at V and 5 bases at J, with 14 bases between. CDR1 MNHEY and CDR2 SVGAGI come from the germline V gene. CDR3 length: 15 amino acids. CDR3 DNA: TGTGCCAGCAGTTACTTTAGGGGGAGAGCGGAGACCCAGTACTTC. Protein product: CASSYFRGRAETQYF.

The rearrangement joins TRBV7-2 to TRBJ1-4, with 10 bases identical to TRBD1. The CDR3 spans 15 residues. The germline V gene has CDR1 SGHTA and CDR2 FQGNSA. V gave up 5 bases and J gave up 6 bases; unmatched junction bases: 6. Written as DNA, the CDR3 is TGTGCCAGCAGCCCTCCCGGGACAGGGGATGAAAAACTGTTTTTT. Encoded protein: CASSPPGTGDEKLFF. The full variable domain, with the rest looked up from reference TRBV7-2 and TRBJ1-4, is GAGVSQSPSNKVTEKGKDVELRCDPISGHTALYWYRQSLGQGLEFLIYFQGNSAPDKSGLPSDRFSAERTGGSVSTLTIQRTQQEDSAVYLCASSPPGTGDEKLFFGSGTQLSVL.

CDR3 sequence: CASSQGTGGGDTQYF. The DNA for the CDR3 is TGCGCCAGCAGCCAAGGCACAGGGGGGGGAGATACGCAGTATTTT. The V call is TRBV4-3, the J call TRBJ2-3; D is perhaps TRBD1 (8 bases). Between the trimmed V and J ends, which lost 1 base and 5 bases, there was a span of 13 bases. Germline CDR1 LGHNA, CDR2 YSLEER. The length of the CDR3 is 15 residues.

The chain combines TRBV4-2 with TRBJ2-7; 11 nucleotides align to TRBD1. Trimming at V came to 0 bases and at J to 13 bases, leaving 5 bases not matched to a gene. CDR1 is LGHNA and CDR2 is YNFKEQ in the germline V gene. This CDR3 region has 13 residues. The CDR3 spells CASSQDLGQGVYF. CDR3 in DNA: TGTGCCAGCAGCCAAGATTTGGGACAGGGGGTTTACTTC.

This clone was observed a handful of times. J is TRBJ2-1 and V is TRBV11-1; 9 bases match TRBD2. There are 17 residues in the CDR3. CDR1 and CDR2 (germline): SGHAT, FQDESV (reference sequence). J gave up 9 bases and V 2 bases, and 14 bases lay outside the gene matches. CDR3 sequence reads: CASSLLLLGGRAGEQFF. Written as DNA, the CDR3 is TGTGCCAGCAGCTTACTCCTTCTGGGCGGGAGGGCCGGTGAGCAGTTCTTC.

V is TRBV7-8 and J is TRBJ1-2; 7 bases align to TRBD1. The V gene's germline CDR1 is SGHVS and CDR2 FQNEAQ. CDR3 size: 13 residues. The trim removed 4 bases at V and 4 bases at J, leaving 3 bases unmatched. CDR3 region: CASSSTGFYGYTF. The CDR3 DNA sequence: TGTGCCAGCAGCTCGACAGGGTTCTATGGCTACACCTTC.

A few counts support this clone. The junction and the germline gene differ at one end; a read error may be behind it. The V and J genes are TRBV5-1 and TRBJ2-7, with TRBD1 matching over 9 bases. Per the germline V gene, CDR1 is SGHRS and CDR2 is YFSETQ. There are 14 residues in the CDR3. DNA of the CDR3: TGTGCCAGCAGTAACCGGGACAGGGCCCACGAGCAGTACTTC. Its protein product is CASSNRDRAHEQYF.

This clone was observed a handful of times. The rearrangement links TRBV11-2 to TRBJ2-3, with 14 bases lining up with TRBD2. The CDR3 covers 17 residues. Germline V lookup: CDR1 SGHAT, CDR2 FQNNGV. Trimming cost V 5 bases and J 3 bases; bases outside gene matches: 7. The CDR3 DNA reads TGTGCCAGCAGCCTGGGGACTAGCGGGAGCAGGACAGATACGCAGTATTTT. Its translation is CASSLGTSGSRTDTQYF.

This clone was seen a few times. The chain joins TRBV29-1 to TRBJ2-2; D remains ambiguous. Trimming removed 4 bases from V and 0 bases from J, with 12 bases in between. Germline V gene sequence: CDR1 SQVTM, CDR2 ANQGSEA. CDR3 length: 15 amino acids. The CDR3 loop is CSVGLTLSNTGELFF. Written as DNA, the CDR3 is TGCAGCGTTGGGTTGACTCTGTCGAACACCGGGGAGCTGTTTTTT.

This clone was seen a handful of times. This chain uses TRBV4-2 with TRBJ1-1; 10 nucleotides match TRBD1. Germline trimming cut 4 bases from V and 1 base from J; bases unmatched to any gene: 3. This CDR3 is 15 amino acids long. Germline-derived CDR1 and CDR2 are LGHNA and YNFKEQ. In nucleotides, the CDR3 is TGTGCCAGCAGCCCAGGGGACAGGGGGAACACTGAAGCTTTCTTT. Amino acids: CASSPGDRGNTEAFF.

The chain couples TRBV5-8 to TRBJ1-2; no firm D call. This CDR3 has 12 amino acids. Per the germline V gene, CDR1 is SGHTS and CDR2 is YDEGEE. The ends were cut back, 9 bases at V and 8 bases at J, with 17 bases in the middle. Here the CDR3 reads CANPRGRKGYTF. The DNA of the CDR3 is TGTGCCAACCCTCGGGGTCGAAAAGGCTACACCTTC.

This chain uses TRBV16 with TRBJ1-5, with 10 bases that match TRBD1. Germline values: CDR1 KGHSY, CDR2 FQNENV. After removal of 2 bases from V and 2 bases from J, the junction contained 6 bases not matched to a gene. The length of the CDR3 is 17 residues. The DNA of the CDR3 is TGTGCCAGCAGCCAACGAGCCGGACAGGGGGGCAATCAGCCCCAGCATTTT. This translates into CASSQRAGQGGNQPQHF.

Only one count was recorded for this clone. This chain joins TRBV2 and TRBJ2-5; a weak D match, TRBD2 (6 bases). V was cut by 2 bases and J by 3 bases, with 16 bases left in between. This CDR3 comprises 16 residues. Germline loops: CDR1 SNHLY, CDR2 FYNNEI. The CDR3 reads CASSEYVAGGEETQYF. The CDR3 DNA sequence: TGTGCCAGCAGTGAATATGTGGCTGGCGGGGAAGAGACCCAGTACTTC.

The rearrangement links TRBV27 to TRBJ2-7; no definite D call. The CDR3 loop spans 12 amino acids. Germline CDR1 and CDR2: MNHEY and SMNVEV (reference sequence). With 5 bases removed from V and 0 bases from J, the gap between germline ends came to 5 bases. The DNA of the CDR3 is TGTGCCAGCAGTCGAGGCTCCTACGAGCAGTACTTC. This encodes CASSRGSYEQYF.

This clone turned up a few times. This sequence joins TRBV2 and TRBJ2-5, with D possibly being TRBD2 (7 bases). Germline values: CDR1 SNHLY, CDR2 FYNNEI. V gave up 5 bases and J gave up 5 bases, with 9 bases separating them. The CDR3 has 12 residues. The CDR3 DNA is TGTGCCAGCAGTAAGGGGGGGGAGACCCAGTACTTC. Residues: CASSKGGETQYF.

The chain employs TRBV28 and TRBJ2-1; 9 bases match TRBD2. The V and J ends lost 5 bases and 8 bases, in that order; junction bases with no gene match: 10. The CDR3 is 15 residues long. Germline V gene lookup returns CDR1 MDHEN and CDR2 SYDVKM. CDR3 nucleotides: TGTGCCAGCAGTGGTCCGGGACTAGCCTCCGATGAGCAGTTCTTC. It translates to CASSGPGLASDEQFF.

The chain employs TRBV19 and TRBJ1-5; D unresolved. Trimming took 2 bases from V and 5 from J, leaving 7 bases between them. CDR1 LNHDA and CDR2 SQIVND come from the germline V gene (reference sequence). The CDR3 contains 13 residues. CDR3 sequence reads: CASSINEDQPQHF. CDR3 nucleotides: TGTGCCAGTAGTATAAACGAGGATCAGCCCCAGCATTTT.

This clone was seen only a few times. Relative to the germline gene, one junction end is altered; a read error may explain this. The gene calls are TRBV9 and TRBJ2-7; D perhaps matches TRBD2 (5 bases). The CDR3 loop spans 15 amino acids. Germline-derived CDR1 and CDR2 are SGDLS and YYNGEE. The CDR3: CASSVDASRSSEQYF. The CDR3 DNA reads TGTGCCAGCAGCGTAGATGCTAGCAGATCCTCCGAGCAGTACTTC.

The table lists this clone with a few counts. The gene calls are TRBV7-2 and TRBJ2-1, with D possibly matching TRBD2 (6 bases). The CDR3 length is 13 residues. Trimming shortened V by 4 bases and J by 8 bases, and 12 bases separated the two germline ends. The germline CDR1 and CDR2 sequences are SGHTA and FQGNSA. The CDR3 protein is CASSYGTADEQFF. In DNA, the CDR3 is TGTGCCAGCAGCTACGGGACTGCGGATGAGCAGTTCTTC.

The V call is TRBV7-9, the J call TRBJ2-7, with 10 bases identical to TRBD2. The junction had 11 bases not matched to a gene; V was cut back by 6 bases and J by 0 bases. Germline CDR1 reads SEHNR; CDR2 reads FQNEAQ (reference sequence). The CDR3 extends over 17 amino acids. In DNA, the CDR3 is TGTGCCAGCAGTCGCGGACTAGCGGAGACAAGCTCCTACGAGCAGTACTTC. It yields the protein CASSRGLAETSSYEQYF.

This clone was counted between two and nine times. The rearrangement links TRBV7-2 to TRBJ2-7; the D gene is possibly TRBD1 (6 bases). The CDR3 spans 14 residues. Germline V gene sequence: CDR1 SGHTA, CDR2 FQGNSA. The ends were cut back, 5 bases at V and 5 bases at J, with 16 bases in the middle. Written as DNA, the CDR3 is TGTGCCAGCAGCCCGGGACAAACCGGGGACGAGCAGTACTTC. It translates to CASSPGQTGDEQYF.

The chain has TRBV6-5 and TRBJ2-7; D is undetermined. The CDR3 spans 15 residues. The V and J ends lost 2 bases and 2 bases respectively, with 13 bases between them. Germline V gene sequence: CDR1 MNHEY, CDR2 SVGAGI. CDR3 in DNA: TGTGCCAGCAGTTACGCGAAACAGAACACCTACGAGCAGTACTTC. Translating it yields CASSYAKQNTYEQYF.